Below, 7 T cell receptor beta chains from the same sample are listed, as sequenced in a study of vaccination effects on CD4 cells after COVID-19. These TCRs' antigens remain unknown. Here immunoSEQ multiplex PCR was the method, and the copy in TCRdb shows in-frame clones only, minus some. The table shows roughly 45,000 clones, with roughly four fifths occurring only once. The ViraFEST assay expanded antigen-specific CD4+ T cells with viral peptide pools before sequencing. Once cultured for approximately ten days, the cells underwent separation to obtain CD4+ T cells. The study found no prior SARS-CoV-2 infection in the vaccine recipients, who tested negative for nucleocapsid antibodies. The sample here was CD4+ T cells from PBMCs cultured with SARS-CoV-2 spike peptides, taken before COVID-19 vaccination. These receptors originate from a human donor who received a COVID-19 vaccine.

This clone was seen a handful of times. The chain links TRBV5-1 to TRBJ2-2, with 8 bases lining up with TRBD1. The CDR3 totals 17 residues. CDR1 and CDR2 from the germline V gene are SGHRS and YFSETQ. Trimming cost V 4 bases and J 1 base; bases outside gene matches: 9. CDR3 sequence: CASSHAAGTGNTGELFF. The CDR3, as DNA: TGCGCCAGCAGCCACGCCGCCGGGACAGGGAACACCGGGGAGCTGTTTTTT.

CDR3 residues: CASSPGRENGYTF. The CDR3 nucleotides read TGCGCCAGCTCACCCGGCAGGGAGAATGGCTACACCTTC. The rearrangement uses TRBV5-1 and TRBJ1-2; D is perhaps TRBD1 (5 bases). CDR1 and CDR2 from the germline V gene are SGHRS and YFSETQ. The CDR3 has 13 residues. Trimming stripped 7 bases from V and 6 bases from J, with 16 bases between.

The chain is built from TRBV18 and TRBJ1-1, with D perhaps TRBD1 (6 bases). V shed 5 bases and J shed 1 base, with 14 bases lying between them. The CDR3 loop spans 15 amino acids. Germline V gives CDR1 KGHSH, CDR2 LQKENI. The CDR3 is CASSSSGVQNTEAFF. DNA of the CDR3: TGTGCCAGCTCATCTTCAGGGGTCCAGAACACTGAAGCTTTCTTT.

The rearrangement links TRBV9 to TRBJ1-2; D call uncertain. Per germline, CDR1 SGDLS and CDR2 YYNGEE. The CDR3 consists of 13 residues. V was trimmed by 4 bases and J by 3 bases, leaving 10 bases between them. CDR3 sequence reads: CASSPRVDYGYTF. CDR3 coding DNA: TGTGCCAGCAGCCCGAGGGTTGACTATGGCTACACCTTC.

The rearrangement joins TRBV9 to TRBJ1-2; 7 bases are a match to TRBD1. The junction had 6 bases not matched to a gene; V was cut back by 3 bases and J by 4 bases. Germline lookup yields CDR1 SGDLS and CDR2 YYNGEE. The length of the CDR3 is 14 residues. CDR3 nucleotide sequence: TGTGCCAGCAGCGCCGGGGACAGCTCCTATGGCTACACCTTC. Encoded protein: CASSAGDSSYGYTF.

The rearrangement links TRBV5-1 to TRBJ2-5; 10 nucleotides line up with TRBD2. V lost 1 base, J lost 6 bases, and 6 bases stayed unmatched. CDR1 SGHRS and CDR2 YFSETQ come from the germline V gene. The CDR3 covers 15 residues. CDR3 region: CASSLLLAGAKTQYF. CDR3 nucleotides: TGCGCCAGCAGCTTGTTGCTAGCGGGGGCTAAGACCCAGTACTTC.

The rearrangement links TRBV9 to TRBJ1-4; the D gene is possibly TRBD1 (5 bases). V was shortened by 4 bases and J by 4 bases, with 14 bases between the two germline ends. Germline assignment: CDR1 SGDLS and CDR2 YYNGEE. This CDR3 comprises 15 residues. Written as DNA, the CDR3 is TGTGCCAGCAGCAAAGCCACAGGACTTAATGAAAAACTGTTTTTT. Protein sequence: CASSKATGLNEKLFF. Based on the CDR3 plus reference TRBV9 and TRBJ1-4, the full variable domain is DSGVTQTPKHLITATGQRVTLRCSPRSGDLSVYWYQQSLDQGLQFLIQYYNGEERAKGNILERFSAQQFPDLHSELNLSSLELGDSALYFCASSKATGLNEKLFFGSGTQLSVL.